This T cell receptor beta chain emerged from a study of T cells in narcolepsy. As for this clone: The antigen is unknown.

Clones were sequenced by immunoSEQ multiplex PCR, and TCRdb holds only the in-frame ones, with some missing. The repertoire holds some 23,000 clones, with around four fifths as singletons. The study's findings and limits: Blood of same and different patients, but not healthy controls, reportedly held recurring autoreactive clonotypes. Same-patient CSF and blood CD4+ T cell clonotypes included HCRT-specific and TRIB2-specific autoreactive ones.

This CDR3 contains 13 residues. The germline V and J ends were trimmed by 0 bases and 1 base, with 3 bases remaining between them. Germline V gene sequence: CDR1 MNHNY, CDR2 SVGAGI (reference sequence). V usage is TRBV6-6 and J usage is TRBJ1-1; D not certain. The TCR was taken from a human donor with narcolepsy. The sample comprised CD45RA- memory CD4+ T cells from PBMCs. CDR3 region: CASSYSRNTEAFF. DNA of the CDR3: TGTGCCAGCAGTTACTCGAGGAACACTGAAGCTTTCTTT.